This is a list of T cell receptor beta chains from one sample in a study of T cell repertoires in cytomegalovirus infection. TCRdb fed the reads into MiXCR, producing one record per CDR3 protein. The repertoire holds approximately 97,000 distinct CDR3 sequences, with more than 15% as singletons. The sample was PBMCs. These receptors all come from a human donor in good health (CMV status not recorded). Some clones in this sample may be carry-over from other donors' samples. The CDR3 runs from the conserved cysteine through the conserved F or W. A D gene is named only where the DNA matches it firmly. Some rows have no size entry. The others give once, few or many, or a class for an expanded clone.

D gene: .
J gene: TRBJ2-6
clone size: many
V gene: TRBV3-1
CDR3 DNA: TGTGCCAGCAGCCAAGGGGTCACTGGGGCCAACGTCCTGACTTTC
CDR3 protein: CASSQGVTGANVLTF

D gene: .
J gene: TRBJ1-1
clone size: few
V gene: TRBV18
CDR3 DNA: TGTGCCAGCTCACCACCGCGGCCCGCGAGGGTCGGTTGGACTGAAGCTTTCTTT
CDR3 protein: CASSPPRPARVGWTEAFF

D gene: TRBD1
J gene: TRBJ1-6
clone size: many
V gene: TRBV28
CDR3 DNA: TGTGCCAGCAGTTTGGGAAGGGACAGGGCTCATTCACCCCTCCACTTT
CDR3 protein: CASSLGRDRAHSPLHF

D gene: .
J gene: TRBJ2-5
clone size: few
V gene: TRBV20-1
CDR3 DNA: TGCAGTGCAGCGTCTGGGAGTCAAGAGACCCAGTACTTC
CDR3 protein: CSAASGSQETQYF

D gene: .
J gene: TRBJ1-6
clone size: few
V gene: TRBV12-5
CDR3 DNA: TGTGCTAGTGCGGGCAGGGAGGATTCACCCCTCCACTTT
CDR3 protein: CASAGREDSPLHF

D gene: .
J gene: TRBJ2-1
clone size: .
V gene: TRBV4-3
CDR3 DNA: TGCGCCAGCAGCGAGGGGCGGGGCACTTACAATGAGCAGTTCTTC
CDR3 protein: CASSEGRGTYNEQFF

D gene: TRBD2
J gene: TRBJ2-1
clone size: many
V gene: TRBV7-2
CDR3 DNA: TGTGCCAGCAGCTTTGGTCGGGGGGGCCGGAACAATGAGCAGTTCTTC
CDR3 protein: CASSFGRGGRNNEQFF

D gene: .
J gene: TRBJ2-2
clone size: few
V gene: TRBV6-5
CDR3 DNA: TGTGCCAGCAGTTACTCGGGCAGTCCGAACACCGGGGAGCTGTTTTTT
CDR3 protein: CASSYSGSPNTGELFF

D gene: TRBD1
J gene: TRBJ1-2
clone size: many
V gene: TRBV7-2
CDR3 DNA: TGTGCCAGCAGCCCAAAACCCCAAAAGGGAGGGGGCAACTATGGCTACACCTTC
CDR3 protein: CASSPKPQKGGGNYGYTF

D gene: .
J gene: TRBJ2-6
clone size: few
V gene: TRBV19
CDR3 DNA: TGTGCCAGTACACCGGGACCCATCTCTGGGGCCAACGTCCTGACTTTC
CDR3 protein: CASTPGPISGANVLTF

D gene: TRBD2
J gene: TRBJ2-7
clone size: many
V gene: TRBV7-2
CDR3 DNA: TGTGCCAGCAGTCCCCGAGCGGGGGCCTACGAGCAGTACTTC
CDR3 protein: CASSPRAGAYEQYF

D gene: .
J gene: TRBJ2-1
clone size: .
V gene: TRBV28
CDR3 DNA: TGTGCCAGCAGACAGAGCTCCTACAATGAGCAGTTCTTC
CDR3 protein: CASRQSSYNEQFF

D gene: TRBD1
J gene: TRBJ1-2
clone size: .
V gene: TRBV9
CDR3 DNA: TGTGCCAGCAGCGGGACAGGGGGCGCTGGGTATGGCTACACCTTC
CDR3 protein: CASSGTGGAGYGYTF

D gene: .
J gene: TRBJ1-1
clone size: many
V gene: TRBV6-6
CDR3 DNA: TGTGCCAGCAGTTACAGAAATTTAGGCACTGAAGCTTTCTTT
CDR3 protein: CASSYRNLGTEAFF

D gene: TRBD2
J gene: TRBJ2-2
clone size: many
V gene: TRBV7-2
CDR3 DNA: TGTGCCAGCAGCTTAGATATAGCGGGGGGAAACACCGGGGAGCTGTTTTTT
CDR3 protein: CASSLDIAGGNTGELFF

D gene: .
J gene: TRBJ2-5
clone size: many
V gene: TRBV19
CDR3 DNA: TGTGCCACTCGGGAAGGGCCCGAAGAAGAGACCCAGTACTTC
CDR3 protein: CATREGPEEETQYF

D gene: .
J gene: TRBJ2-7
clone size: few
V gene: TRBV28
CDR3 DNA: TGTGCCAGTGGACAACCCAGGGCCTCCATCTACGAGCAGTACTTC
CDR3 protein: CASGQPRASIYEQYF

D gene: .
J gene: TRBJ2-7
clone size: .
V gene: TRBV7-2
CDR3 DNA: TGTGCCAGCAGCTCCCGAGTTACCTACGAGCAGTACTTC
CDR3 protein: CASSSRVTYEQYF

D gene: .
J gene: TRBJ2-3
clone size: many
V gene: TRBV7-6
CDR3 DNA: TGTGCCAGCAGCTTAGCGGCTGTCGCAGATACGCAGTATTTT
CDR3 protein: CASSLAAVADTQYF

D gene: .
J gene: TRBJ2-7
clone size: .
V gene: TRBV19
CDR3 DNA: TGTGCCAGTAGTAACAACAGGGCAGTGTCCTACGAGCAGTACTTC
CDR3 protein: CASSNNRAVSYEQYF

D gene: .
J gene: TRBJ2-7
clone size: few
V gene: TRBV6-2/TRBV6-3
CDR3 DNA: TGTGCCAGCAACCTTTTTAGGGGGACAAGATACGAGCAGTACTTC
CDR3 protein: CASNLFRGTRYEQYF

D gene: TRBD2
J gene: TRBJ2-3
clone size: many
V gene: TRBV29-1
CDR3 DNA: TGCAGCGTTGAAGATCGGCTAGCGGGGGCAGATACGCAGTATTTT
CDR3 protein: CSVEDRLAGADTQYF

D gene: TRBD2
J gene: TRBJ2-5
clone size: .
V gene: TRBV11-2
CDR3 DNA: TGTGCCAGCAGCGCAGCGGGGGGAGAGACCCAGTACTTC
CDR3 protein: CASSAAGGETQYF

D gene: .
J gene: TRBJ1-4
clone size: .
V gene: TRBV6-5
CDR3 DNA: TGTGCCAGCAGGCCTGGGATATCTAATGAAAAACTGTTTTTT
CDR3 protein: CASRPGISNEKLFF

D gene: TRBD2
J gene: TRBJ2-7
clone size: few
V gene: TRBV10-3
CDR3 DNA: TGTGCCATCAGCCAACCGGGGGGTGACAGATTCTATGAGCAGTACTTC
CDR3 protein: CAISQPGGDRFYEQYF

D gene: .
J gene: TRBJ2-7
clone size: many
V gene: TRBV7-2
CDR3 DNA: TGTGCCAGCAGCTTGGGGGGAGTTGCCTACGAGCAGTACTTC
CDR3 protein: CASSLGGVAYEQYF

D gene: .
J gene: TRBJ2-7
clone size: few
V gene: TRBV6-2/TRBV6-3
CDR3 DNA: TGTGCCAGCAAGGCAGAAGGAGTCTTCTACGAGCAGTACTTC
CDR3 protein: CASKAEGVFYEQYF

D gene: .
J gene: TRBJ2-2
clone size: many
V gene: TRBV7-2
CDR3 DNA: TGTGCCAGCAGCTTGAAGGGCTTTGGTACCGGGGAGCTGTTTTTT
CDR3 protein: CASSLKGFGTGELFF

D gene: TRBD2
J gene: TRBJ2-1
clone size: many
V gene: TRBV7-2
CDR3 DNA: TGTGCCAGCAGCTTAGGGAGCGGGGGGGCTGACAATGACCAGTTCTTC
CDR3 protein: CASSLGSGGADNDQFF

D gene: .
J gene: TRBJ2-5
clone size: .
V gene: TRBV15
CDR3 DNA: TGTGCCACCAGCAGAGATCGTCAAGAGACCCAGTACTTC
CDR3 protein: CATSRDRQETQYF

D gene: .
J gene: TRBJ2-1
clone size: many
V gene: TRBV7-2
CDR3 DNA: TGTGCCAGCAGCTTGACATCTAACCGGGGGGAGCAGTTCTTC
CDR3 protein: CASSLTSNRGEQFF

D gene: .
J gene: TRBJ2-1
clone size: many
V gene: TRBV3-1
CDR3 DNA: TGTGCCAGCAGCCGACTAGATTTGCCCTACAATGAGCAGTTCTTC
CDR3 protein: CASSRLDLPYNEQFF

D gene: .
J gene: TRBJ2-7
clone size: many
V gene: TRBV7-7
CDR3 DNA: TGTGCTAGCAGCTTAGCGCAGTGGGACGAGCAGTACTTC
CDR3 protein: CASSLAQWDEQYF

D gene: .
J gene: TRBJ2-7
clone size: many
V gene: TRBV6-1
CDR3 DNA: TGTGCCAGCAAAATGGGAAACTCCTACGAGCAGTACTTC
CDR3 protein: CASKMGNSYEQYF

D gene: .
J gene: TRBJ2-1
clone size: many
V gene: TRBV7-2
CDR3 DNA: TGTGCCAGCAGCTTAGGGGGGCCCAATGAGCAGTTCTTC
CDR3 protein: CASSLGGPNEQFF

D gene: .
J gene: TRBJ2-2
clone size: many
V gene: TRBV7-2
CDR3 DNA: TGTGCCAGCAGCCCACGAAACACCGGGGAGCTGTTTTTT
CDR3 protein: CASSPRNTGELFF

D gene: .
J gene: TRBJ2-1
clone size: .
V gene: TRBV6-6
CDR3 DNA: TGTGCCAGCAGTTACACGGTCGGGAATGAGCAGTTCTTC
CDR3 protein: CASSYTVGNEQFF

D gene: .
J gene: TRBJ1-6
clone size: .
V gene: TRBV2
CDR3 DNA: TGTGCCAGCTTCCGCAACAGGGAATATTCACCCCTCCACTTT
CDR3 protein: CASFRNREYSPLHF

D gene: .
J gene: TRBJ2-2
clone size: many
V gene: TRBV7-2
CDR3 DNA: TGTGCCAGCAGTCAGGGGTCCCCGTTGACCGGGGAGCTGTTTTTT
CDR3 protein: CASSQGSPLTGELFF

D gene: TRBD1
J gene: TRBJ1-6
clone size: .
V gene: TRBV5-6
CDR3 DNA: TGTGCCAGCACGAGGACAGGGCTCTCCTATAATTCACCCCTCCACTTT
CDR3 protein: CASTRTGLSYNSPLHF

D gene: .
J gene: TRBJ1-4
clone size: .
V gene: TRBV7-8
CDR3 DNA: TGTGCCAGCAGCTTAGGGGCAGGGTATTCTGAAAAACTGTTTTTT
CDR3 protein: CASSLGAGYSEKLFF

D gene: .
J gene: TRBJ1-4
clone size: .
V gene: TRBV7-2
CDR3 DNA: TGTGCCAGCAGCTTGGGCGCCCGGGGGACGAATGAAAAACTGTTTTTT
CDR3 protein: CASSLGARGTNEKLFF

D gene: .
J gene: TRBJ1-1
clone size: .
V gene: TRBV7-6
CDR3 DNA: TGTGCCAGCAGCCGAGGACAGAACACTGAAGCTTTCTTT
CDR3 protein: CASSRGQNTEAFF

D gene: TRBD2
J gene: TRBJ2-3
clone size: many
V gene: TRBV7-3
CDR3 DNA: TGTGCCAGCAGCCGGACTAGCTCACAGCCAGATACGCAGTATTTT
CDR3 protein: CASSRTSSQPDTQYF